Presented here are 28 T cell receptor beta chains from one specimen sequenced in a study of regulatory T cells in long-lasting Graves disease. Both iRepertoire HTBI primers and Arm-PCR of CDR3 regions were used to build the TCR beta libraries. MiXCR was run by TCRdb on the multiplex PCR reads, yielding one entry per CDR3 protein. The table lists fewer than 550,000 distinct CDR3 sequences, 16% of them singletons. This sample's time point: newly diagnosed GD, antithyroid drugs for less than 3 months. The TCR library used RNA extracted from PBMCs. These data were likewise used in another study, on T cells in Graves' hyperthyroidism and ophthalmopathy.

The sequencing used peripheral blood mononuclear cells (PBMCs), collected at new diagnosis, from a patient treated with antithyroid drugs. The receptor set was obtained from a woman aged 35-60 years with Graves disease.

This clonotype appeared many times. This chain connects TRBV12-3 or TRBV12-4 to TRBJ2-5; 7 nucleotides line up with TRBD2. This CDR3 comprises 13 residues. V lost 3 bases, J lost 5 bases, and 3 bases stayed unmatched. The CDR3 spells CASSLLLAETQYF. The CDR3 DNA sequence: TGTGCCAGCAGTTTGTTACTAGCGGAGACCCAGTACTTC.

The chain employs TRBV9 and TRBJ1-3; D not resolved. The CDR3 runs 15 residues. Per germline, CDR1 SGDLS and CDR2 YYNGEE. The V gene lost 4 bases and the J gene lost 0 bases, with 11 bases spanning the gap. CDR3 nucleotide sequence: TGTGCCAGCAGCCACGACGTCTACTCTGGAAACACCATATATTTT. This codes for CASSHDVYSGNTIYF.

This clonotype was picked up many times. The chain is built from TRBV3-1 and TRBJ1-1; no reliable D call. The CDR3 spans 12 residues. Germline V gene data show CDR1 as LGHDT and CDR2 as YNNKEL (reference sequence). The V and J ends lost 4 bases and 7 bases respectively, with 10 bases between them. The CDR3 DNA follows: TGTGCCAGCAGCCGAGGGAGGCGTGAAGCTTTCTTT. This encodes CASSRGRREAFF.

J is TRBJ1-4 and V is TRBV4-2; D is ambiguous. In germline, CDR1 is LGHNA, CDR2 YNFKEQ. This CDR3 region has 15 residues. Trimming left V 0 bases short and J 3 bases short, with 8 bases between. The CDR3 loop reads CASSQDMASNEKLFF. For the CDR3, the DNA is TGTGCCAGCAGCCAAGATATGGCTTCTAATGAAAAACTGTTTTTT.

This clonotype was picked up many times. The CDR3 bases are TGTGCCAGCAGCTTAAGGGGCTACGAGCAGTACTTC. It yields the protein CASSLRGYEQYF. This chain links TRBV12-3 or TRBV12-4 with TRBJ2-7; D might be TRBD1 (5 bases). Trimming pared 6 bases from V and 3 bases from J, leaving 9 bases between. This CDR3 spans 12 amino acids.

This clonotype has at least ten counts. The chain couples TRBV6-1 to TRBJ1-5; D is undetermined. Looked up from germline, CDR1 is MNHNS and CDR2 is SASEGT. The V gene lost 8 bases and the J gene lost 5 bases, with 13 bases spanning the gap. The CDR3 covers 13 residues. The CDR3 DNA follows: TGTGCCAGCGGGCAGTTACCACATCAGCCCCAGCATTTT. Translating gives CASGQLPHQPQHF.

This clonotype was seen at least ten times. The V and J genes are TRBV18 and TRBJ2-5, with D perhaps matching TRBD1 or TRBD2 (6 bases each). Germline V gene data show CDR1 as KGHSH and CDR2 as LQKENI. The V gene lost 3 bases and the J gene lost 1 base, with 12 bases spanning the gap. There are 15 residues in the CDR3. The CDR3 region has the DNA TGTGCCAGCTCACCCAACTCGGGGGCCCAAGAGACCCAGTACTTC. Translated: CASSPNSGAQETQYF.

The sample holds many counts of this clonotype. The J gene is TRBJ1-1, the V gene TRBV19; the D gene is possibly TRBD1 (5 bases). From germline, CDR1 is LNHDA and CDR2 SQIVND (reference sequence). The V end lost 5 bases, the J end lost 3 bases, and 13 bases lay between the germline ends. This CDR3 is built from 14 residues. CDR3 protein: CASSETVRDTEAFF. The CDR3 nucleotides read TGTGCCAGTAGTGAGACTGTCAGGGACACTGAAGCTTTCTTT.

The chain couples TRBV4-1 to TRBJ2-5; D is possibly TRBD2 (5 bases). Trimming removed 0 bases from V and 5 bases from J, with 13 bases in between. Germline V lookup: CDR1 MGHRA, CDR2 YSYEKL. CDR3 length: 15 residues. This CDR3 is CASSQDKIGLETQYF. The CDR3 bases are TGCGCCAGCAGCCAAGATAAGATCGGACTTGAGACCCAGTACTTC.

This clonotype was seen many times. The chain has TRBV20-1 and TRBJ2-3; D gene ambiguous. The V end lost 5 bases, the J end lost 2 bases, and 11 bases lay between the germline ends. The CDR3 is 13 amino acids. Germline CDR1 reads DFQATT; CDR2 reads SNEGSKA (reference sequence). CDR3 protein: CSAQVEDTDTQYF. As DNA, the CDR3 is TGCAGTGCTCAGGTAGAAGACACAGATACGCAGTATTTT.

V usage is TRBV30 and J usage is TRBJ2-5; 13 bases are a match to TRBD2. The junction had 5 bases not matched to a gene; V was cut back by 2 bases and J by 5 bases. Germline lookup yields CDR1 GTSNPN and CDR2 SVGIG (reference sequence). The CDR3 totals 15 residues. The CDR3 reads CAWSKGLAGDETQYF. In DNA, the CDR3 is TGTGCCTGGAGTAAAGGACTAGCGGGGGATGAGACCCAGTACTTC. The complete variable domain, with remaining parts taken from reference TRBV30 and TRBJ2-5, reads SQTIHQWPATLVQPVGSPLSLECTVEGTSNPNLYWYRQAAGRGLQLLFYSVGIGQISSEVPQNLSASRPQDRQFILSSKKLLLSDSGFYLCAWSKGLAGDETQYFGPGTRLLVL.

There are many counts of this clonotype. CDR3 region: CASSEGQGAQETQYF. CDR3 nucleotides: TGTGCCAGCAGTGAAGGACAGGGGGCACAAGAGACCCAGTACTTC. This chain connects TRBV2 to TRBJ2-5; 10 bases align to TRBD1. CDR1 is SNHLY and CDR2 is FYNNEI in the germline V gene. The CDR3 consists of 15 residues. V gave up 1 base and J gave up 2 bases; unmatched junction bases: 1.

The chain joins TRBV10-1 to TRBJ2-1, with 8 bases lining up with TRBD1. CDR1 WNHNN and CDR2 SYGVQD come from the germline V gene (reference sequence). This CDR3 has 16 residues. V shed 2 bases, J shed 2 bases, and the junction held 5 bases outside the gene matches. DNA of the CDR3: TGCGCCAGCAGTGAGGCAGGGGGCCTCACCTACAATGAGCAGTTCTTC. Its translation is CASSEAGGLTYNEQFF.

This clonotype was recorded many times. The chain uses TRBV28 and TRBJ1-5; TRBD1 is a possible D gene (5 bases). The V gene lost 3 bases and the J gene lost 0 bases, with 9 bases spanning the gap. Germline CDR1 is MDHEN and CDR2 is SYDVKM. The CDR3 sequence is 15 residues long. CDR3 loop: CASSFSGFSNQPQHF. The CDR3 DNA reads TGTGCCAGCAGTTTTTCAGGGTTTAGCAATCAGCCCCAGCATTTT.

The rearrangement uses TRBV2 and TRBJ2-7, with TRBD1 matching over 9 bases. J lost 6 bases, V lost 8 bases, and 11 bases had no gene match. CDR1 and CDR2 (germline): SNHLY, FYNNEI. This CDR3 contains 14 residues. DNA of the CDR3: TGTGCCAGCGGCCGGGGACAGGGAGGGGGCGAGCAGTACTTC. As protein: CASGRGQGGGEQYF. Filled out from reference TRBV2 and TRBJ2-7, the complete variable domain reads EPEVTQTPSHQVTQMGQEVILRCVPISNHLYFYWYRQILGQKVEFLVSFYNNEISEKSEIFDDQFSVERPDGSNFTLKIRSTKLEDSAMYFCASGRGQGGGEQYFGPGTRLTVT.

This clonotype was observed many times. The chain has TRBV2 and TRBJ2-1; 7 positions match TRBD2. This CDR3 contains 15 residues. Germline V CDR1 and CDR2: SNHLY, FYNNEI. The trim removed 6 bases at V and 7 bases at J, leaving 12 bases unmatched. The CDR3 spells CASRVGGVVINEQFF. The DNA of the CDR3 is TGTGCCAGCAGGGTGGGGGGGGTCGTAATAAATGAGCAGTTCTTC. Full variable domain (rest looked up from reference TRBV2 and TRBJ2-1): EPEVTQTPSHQVTQMGQEVILRCVPISNHLYFYWYRQILGQKVEFLVSFYNNEISEKSEIFDDQFSVERPDGSNFTLKIRSTKLEDSAMYFCASRVGGVVINEQFFGPGTRLTVL.

There are a few counts of this clonotype. The gene calls are TRBV4-1 and TRBJ2-5; 10 bases align to TRBD1. The junction had 11 bases not matched to a gene; V was cut back by 3 bases and J by 4 bases. This CDR3 has 17 amino acids. CDR1 and CDR2 from the germline V gene are MGHRA and YSYEKL. CDR3 coding DNA: TGCGCCAGCAGCCAGTCGGGGGACGACAGGGGGCTAGAGACCCAGTACTTC. Protein sequence: CASSQSGDDRGLETQYF.

Ten or more counts support this clonotype. V gene TRBV28 combines with J gene TRBJ1-1, with D possibly being TRBD1 (5 bases). Trimming removed 5 bases at V and 4 bases at J, with 14 bases between. Germline V CDR1 and CDR2: MDHEN, SYDVKM. The CDR3 consists of 14 residues. The CDR3 region is CASSDKGRGTEAFF. CDR3 coding DNA: TGTGCCAGCAGTGATAAGGGGCGAGGCACTGAAGCTTTCTTT.

At least ten counts were recorded for this clonotype. The chain is built from TRBV18 and TRBJ2-7, with unresolved D. CDR3 size: 13 residues. The germline CDR1 and CDR2 sequences are KGHSH and LQKENI. Trimming pared 4 bases from V and 6 bases from J, leaving 13 bases between. The CDR3 loop reads CASSRESPLEQYF. CDR3 bases: TGTGCCAGCTCACGCGAATCGCCACTCGAGCAGTACTTC.

This clonotype was counted many times. V is TRBV19 and J is TRBJ1-1; TRBD1 might be the D (5 bases). The CDR3 length is 13 residues. V shed 6 bases and J shed 6 bases, with 14 bases lying between them. Germline values: CDR1 LNHDA, CDR2 SQIVND (reference sequence). The CDR3 DNA sequence: TGTGCCAGTAGCGGGGGGGGGTTCGCTGAAGCTTTCTTT. Residues: CASSGGGFAEAFF.

The gene calls are TRBV7-8 and TRBJ1-5; TRBD1 agrees at 11 bases. CDR1 and CDR2 (germline): SGHVS, FQNEAQ. The CDR3 sequence is 17 residues long. V gave up 0 bases and J gave up 4 bases; unmatched junction bases: 5. Here the CDR3 DNA reads TGTGCCAGCAGCTTAGCCGGTGGGACAGGGGGAAATCAGCCCCAGCATTTT. This gives the protein CASSLAGGTGGNQPQHF.

In its sample, this clonotype was seen many times. The chain recombines TRBV12-5 with TRBJ1-5; D gene unclear. Germline V CDR1 and CDR2: LGHNT, FRNRAP. The CDR3 is 15 amino acids. Trimming removed 6 bases at V and 1 base at J, with 13 bases between. CDR3 coding DNA: TGTGCTAGTGGACCCGGCGATCTGAGCAATCAGCCCCAGCATTTT. Protein: CASGPGDLSNQPQHF.

This clonotype was recorded at least ten times. V and J are TRBV12-3 or TRBV12-4 and TRBJ1-2; D uncertain. The CDR3 spans 16 residues. Trimming left V 1 base short and J 8 bases short, with 20 bases between. In DNA form, the CDR3 reads TGTGCCAGCAGTTTAGGGGCGGCTGGAGACTCAGAAGGCTACACCTTC. Translation: CASSLGAAGDSEGYTF.

In this sample, this clonotype turned up many times. J is TRBJ2-7 and V is TRBV5-1; the D is unclear. V was pared by 3 bases and J by 2 bases, with 9 bases between. Germline V gene lookup returns CDR1 SGHRS and CDR2 YFSETQ. This CDR3 is built from 13 residues. Here the CDR3 reads CASSSPMAYEQYF. The CDR3 bases are TGCGCCAGCAGCTCCCCCATGGCCTACGAGCAGTACTTC.

This clonotype was seen more than once but under ten times. The V and J genes are TRBV5-1 and TRBJ2-2, with TRBD2 matching over 13 bases. CDR1 and CDR2 (germline): SGHRS, YFSETQ. This CDR3 comprises 16 residues. J gave up 8 bases and V 2 bases, and 6 bases lay outside the gene matches. CDR3 amino acids: CASSFGLAGARGELFF. The DNA of the CDR3 is TGCGCCAGCAGCTTCGGACTAGCGGGGGCCCGGGGGGAGCTGTTTTTT.

This clonotype came up many times. The chain couples TRBV13 to TRBJ2-7; TRBD2 agrees at 10 bases. Losses at the gene ends were 5 bases for V and 5 bases for J; bases not matched to a gene: 9. This CDR3 is built from 15 residues. CDR1 is PRHDT and CDR2 is FYEKMQ in the germline V gene (reference sequence). The CDR3: CASSTGLAERHEQYF. The CDR3 DNA is TGTGCCAGCAGCACCGGACTAGCGGAACGCCACGAGCAGTACTTC.

This chain connects TRBV5-1 to TRBJ1-3; D gene ambiguous. Trimming pared 0 bases from V and 0 bases from J, leaving 16 bases between. CDR1 is SGHRS, CDR2 YFSETQ, per germline. This CDR3 is 18 amino acids long. Here the CDR3 reads CASSLGGTTVLSGNTIYF. CDR3 nucleotides: TGCGCCAGCAGCTTGGGGGGTACTACGGTCCTCTCTGGAAACACCATATATTTT.

There are many counts of this clonotype. V usage is TRBV10-2 and J usage is TRBJ2-3, with D hard to call. The CDR3 runs to 13 residues. The germline CDR1 and CDR2 sequences are WSHSY and SAAADI. V lost 0 bases to trimming and J lost 6 bases, with 7 bases between them. CDR3: CASSESGIDTQYF. CDR3 in DNA: TGCGCCAGCAGTGAGTCGGGGATCGATACGCAGTATTTT.